Following are 26 T cell receptor beta chains from one sample sequenced in a study of blood T cell repertoires in COVID-19. Using immunoSEQ multiplex PCR, the repertoire was profiled, and TCRdb retains in-frame clones only, with some absent. The sample holds around 400,000 clones; roughly four fifths are singletons and the top ten take roughly 5.1%. Input material: PBMCs or T cells enriched from blood (not recorded which). All receptors come from a woman in her forties or fifties who had recovered from COVID-19.

This chain connects TRBV28 to TRBJ2-1, with 12 bases matching TRBD2. Germline CDR1 reads MDHEN; CDR2 reads SYDVKM. The junction had 3 bases not matched to a gene; V was cut back by 3 bases and J by 0 bases. CDR3 length: 17 amino acids. The CDR3 bases are TGTGCCAGCAGTTTCGGACTAGCGGGAAGCTCCTACAATGAGCAGTTCTTC. Its translation: CASSFGLAGSSYNEQFF.

This clone was detected many times. The chain has TRBV9 and TRBJ1-2, with 7 bases matching TRBD1. The CDR3 has 15 residues. Per the germline V gene, CDR1 is SGDLS and CDR2 is YYNGEE. V lost 0 bases, J lost 9 bases, and 11 bases stayed unmatched. The CDR3 here is CASSVAQSQTGSYTF. The CDR3 DNA reads TGTGCCAGCAGCGTAGCACAGTCGCAGACAGGGAGCTACACCTTC. Full variable domain (rest looked up from reference TRBV9 and TRBJ1-2): DSGVTQTPKHLITATGQRVTLRCSPRSGDLSVYWYQQSLDQGLQFLIQYYNGEERAKGNILERFSAQQFPDLHSELNLSSLELGDSALYFCASSVAQSQTGSYTFGSGTRLTVV.

This clone was recorded only once. The chain recombines TRBV24-1 with TRBJ2-2; maybe TRBD1 (5 bases). Germline lookup yields CDR1 KGHDR and CDR2 SFDVKD. The CDR3 consists of 13 residues. The V gene lost 7 bases and the J gene lost 6 bases, with 11 bases spanning the gap. The CDR3 coding sequence is TGTGCCACCAGCCGGTCAGGGTCCGGGGAGCTGTTTTTT. Its protein product is CATSRSGSGELFF.

This chain joins TRBV7-9 and TRBJ2-1; the D is unclear. Germline CDR1 and CDR2: SEHNR and FQNEAQ (reference sequence). The CDR3 extends over 11 amino acids. Deletions cut 2 bases from V and 14 bases from J, with 10 bases between. The CDR3 reads CASSLLPSEFF. The CDR3, as DNA: TGTGCCAGCAGCTTACTACCTAGTGAGTTCTTC.

This chain uses TRBV11-2 with TRBJ1-2; D not certain. This CDR3 has 11 amino acids. Germline CDR1 is SGHAT and CDR2 is FQNNGV. The ends were cut back, 1 base at V and 14 bases at J, with 11 bases in the middle. The CDR3 here is CASSLGGYKTF. Here the CDR3 DNA reads TGTGCCAGCAGCTTAGGAGGATACAAAACCTTC.

The chain recombines TRBV5-1 with TRBJ1-4; 7 nucleotides agree with TRBD1. The junction had 13 bases not matched to a gene; V was cut back by 0 bases and J by 14 bases. Germline V gene sequence: CDR1 SGHRS, CDR2 YFSETQ. CDR3 length: 15 amino acids. DNA for the CDR3: TGCGCCAGCAGCTTGGAAGGGACAGCCACCAGAGGCCTGTTTTTT. It codes for CASSLEGTATRGLFF.

This clone has only one observation. This rearrangement joins TRBV5-1 to TRBJ2-1; D possibly corresponds to TRBD2 (5 bases). The germline V gene has CDR1 SGHRS and CDR2 YFSETQ. Trimming removed 7 bases at V and 2 bases at J, with 22 bases between. This CDR3 is built from 17 residues. The CDR3 coding sequence is TGCGCCAGCGCCTACCGGTCCAATACGCGGGCCTACAATGAGCAGTTCTTC. Protein: CASAYRSNTRAYNEQFF.

CDR3 region: CASSRGWGLNQPQHF. In nucleotides, the CDR3 is TGCGCCAGCAGCCGAGGTTGGGGGCTAAATCAGCCCCAGCATTTT. The chain is built from TRBV4-1 and TRBJ1-5, with D possibly being TRBD1 (6 bases). CDR3 length equals 15 residues. Germline V lookup: CDR1 MGHRA, CDR2 YSYEKL. Trimming removed 4 bases at V and 4 bases at J, with 14 bases between.

This chain uses TRBV7-6 with TRBJ1-3; D is uncertain. The CDR3 is 16 amino acids. V lost 1 base, J lost 2 bases, and 12 bases lay in between. CDR1 is SGHVS and CDR2 is FNYEAQ in the germline V gene. The CDR3 DNA sequence: TGTGCCAGCAGCTTAGGCGGCAGAGTAACTGGAAACACCATATATTTT. Protein product: CASSLGGRVTGNTIYF. The full variable domain, rest sourced from reference TRBV7-6 and TRBJ1-3, is GAGVSQSPRYKVTKRGQDVALRCDPISGHVSLYWYRQALGQGPEFLTYFNYEAQQDKSGLPNDRFSAERPEGSISTLTIQRTEQRDSAMYRCASSLGGRVTGNTIYFGEGSWLTVV.

The V gene is TRBV19, the J gene TRBJ1-5, with TRBD1 matching over 9 bases. CDR3 length: 15 amino acids. V shed 7 bases and J 3 bases; nucleotides not matched to a gene: 7. Germline CDR1 and CDR2: LNHDA and SQIVND (reference sequence). DNA for the CDR3: TGTGCCAGTACCCCCGGGACAGGGCCCAATCAGCCCCAGCATTTT. Translation: CASTPGTGPNQPQHF.

The chain carries TRBV30 and TRBJ1-2, with no clear D. Germline-derived CDR1 and CDR2 are GTSNPN and SVGIG (reference sequence). This CDR3 is built from 12 residues. Trimming pared 4 bases from V and 8 bases from J, leaving 14 bases between. CDR3 in DNA: TGTGCCTGGACCTCTTGGGAGAGAGGCTACACCTTC. This gives the protein CAWTSWERGYTF.

The chain carries TRBV2 and TRBJ2-4, with D uncertain. The CDR3 has 13 amino acids. V shed 4 bases and J shed 5 bases, with 9 bases lying between them. Germline V gene lookup returns CDR1 SNHLY and CDR2 FYNNEI. The CDR3: CASSVKQQNIQYF. The CDR3, as DNA: TGTGCCAGCAGTGTAAAGCAACAAAACATTCAGTACTTC.

V usage is TRBV6-6 and J usage is TRBJ1-2, with a possible D match to TRBD1 (6 bases). From germline, CDR1 is MNHNY and CDR2 SVGAGI (reference sequence). Trimming shortened V by 8 bases and J by 8 bases, and 15 bases separated the two germline ends. This CDR3 spans 12 amino acids. This chain's CDR3 is CASEGGLGGYTF. In DNA form, the CDR3 reads TGTGCCAGCGAGGGGGGGCTTGGAGGCTACACCTTC.

J is TRBJ1-5 and V is TRBV19; a weak D match, TRBD1 (6 bases). Germline CDR1 reads LNHDA; CDR2 reads SQIVND (reference sequence). V lost 3 bases and J 0 bases, leaving 12 bases between the germline ends. This CDR3 has 16 amino acids. The CDR3 protein is CASSMYRDNSNQPQHF. Here the CDR3 DNA reads TGTGCCAGTAGTATGTACAGGGATAATAGCAATCAGCCCCAGCATTTT.

The chain uses TRBV7-9 and TRBJ1-6, with 9 bases fitting TRBD1. CDR1 is SEHNR, CDR2 FQNEAQ, per germline (reference sequence). Losses at the gene ends were 5 bases for V and 8 bases for J; bases not matched to a gene: 10. This CDR3 contains 16 residues. In nucleotides, the CDR3 is TGTGCCAGCAGCGGAACAGGGGGCAGGGTTTATTCACCCCTCCACTTT. Translating gives CASSGTGGRVYSPLHF.

V and J are TRBV15 and TRBJ2-7; perhaps TRBD1 as D (6 bases). CDR1 is LNHNV and CDR2 is YYDKDF in the germline V gene (reference sequence). This CDR3 is 16 amino acids long. Trimming took 0 bases from V and 4 from J, leaving 16 bases between them. Written as DNA, the CDR3 is TGTGCCACCAGCAGAGATTTAGGACAGATCGAGTACGAGCAGTACTTC. Translated, it gives CATSRDLGQIEYEQYF.

Remarks on this clone: Within the sample, other DNA sequences also encode this same CDR3. The J gene is TRBJ2-1, the V gene TRBV7-2; 10 bases align to TRBD2. Trimming took 5 bases from V and 5 from J; bases not matched to a gene: 6. The germline V gene encodes CDR1 SGHTA and CDR2 FQGNSA. CDR3 length equals 15 residues. The CDR3 nucleotides read TGTGCCAGCAGCCTGACTAGCGGGCCCCACAATGAGCAGTTCTTC. Amino acid sequence: CASSLTSGPHNEQFF.

This clone is a singleton in its sample. The J gene is TRBJ2-7, the V gene TRBV7-8; D possibly corresponds to TRBD1 (5 bases). There are 15 residues in the CDR3. The germline gives CDR1 SGHVS, CDR2 FQNEAQ. V was clipped by 1 base and J by 5 bases, with 15 bases between them. The CDR3 here is CASSLEGQGRHEQYF. Written as DNA, the CDR3 is TGTGCCAGCAGCTTAGAGGGGCAGGGTCGTCACGAGCAGTACTTC.

This clone has only one observation. The rearrangement links TRBV5-6 to TRBJ1-1, with 11 bases matching TRBD1. V was clipped by 0 bases and J by 4 bases; unmatched bases: 2. The germline CDR1 and CDR2 sequences are SGHDT and YYEEEE. The CDR3 is made up of 15 amino acids. CDR3 sequence (DNA): TGTGCCAGCAGCTTGGGGACAGGGGGCCCCACTGAAGCTTTCTTT. It encodes CASSLGTGGPTEAFF.

The rearrangement uses TRBV5-1 and TRBJ2-2; tentative D call: TRBD2 (5 bases). The CDR3 is 15 amino acids. Germline V gene lookup returns CDR1 SGHRS and CDR2 YFSETQ. Between the trimmed V and J ends, which lost 0 bases and 1 base, there was a span of 7 bases. The chain's CDR3 is CASSLERLNTGELFF. The CDR3 nucleotides are TGCGCCAGCAGCTTGGAGCGGCTGAACACCGGGGAGCTGTTTTTT.

This clone was counted only a few times. The V call is TRBV5-1, the J call TRBJ2-1; the D gene is possibly TRBD2 (5 bases). CDR1 SGHRS and CDR2 YFSETQ come from the germline V gene. The CDR3 sequence is 13 residues long. V was shortened by 0 bases and J by 8 bases, with 9 bases between the two germline ends. CDR3: CASSLVAGYEQFF. CDR3 DNA sequence: TGCGCCAGCAGCTTGGTCGCGGGCTATGAGCAGTTCTTC.

The V call is TRBV9, the J call TRBJ2-1; 7 bases map to TRBD1. In germline, CDR1 is SGDLS, CDR2 YYNGEE. The CDR3 is 15 residues long. Germline trimming cut 2 bases from V and 7 bases from J; bases unmatched to any gene: 9. The DNA for the CDR3 is TGTGCCAGCAGCGTTTCCGACAGGGTGTCGAATGAGCAGTTCTTC. It encodes CASSVSDRVSNEQFF.

The CDR3 loop reads CASSRDRGDQPQHF. For the CDR3, the DNA is TGTGCCAGCAGCCGGGACAGGGGCGATCAGCCCCAGCATTTT. The gene calls are TRBV7-9 and TRBJ1-5; 10 nucleotides line up with TRBD1. The CDR3 loop spans 14 amino acids. CDR1 is SEHNR and CDR2 is FQNEAQ in the germline V gene (reference sequence). J lost 5 bases, V lost 5 bases, and 3 bases had no gene match.

This clone was seen a single time. The gene calls are TRBV11-2 and TRBJ2-1; D possibly corresponds to TRBD1 (6 bases). The CDR3 consists of 15 residues. V lost 8 bases, J lost 0 bases, and 14 bases lay in between. CDR1 SGHAT and CDR2 FQNNGV come from the germline V gene. The DNA of the CDR3 is TGTGCCAGCCAGGGGCTTCTTAGCTCCTACAATGAGCAGTTCTTC. Its protein is CASQGLLSSYNEQFF.

This chain joins TRBV12-2 and TRBJ1-2; the table calls TRBD1, which could not be checked here. TRBV12-2 is an annotated pseudogene. There are 14 residues in the CDR3. CDR3 in DNA: TGTGCAAGTCGCTTAGTGGCCAGGGGGTTTGGCTACACCTTC. This sequence encodes CASRLVARGFGYTF.

V gene TRBV4-3 combines with J gene TRBJ1-6; 8 nucleotides line up with TRBD1. Germline V CDR1 and CDR2: LGHNA, YSLEER. CDR3 length: 15 amino acids. Losses at the gene ends were 0 bases for V and 10 bases for J; bases not matched to a gene: 5. As DNA, the CDR3 is TGCGCCAGCAGCCAAGAAGGGACAGGCCGCTCACCCCTCCACTTT. Protein product: CASSQEGTGRSPLHF.